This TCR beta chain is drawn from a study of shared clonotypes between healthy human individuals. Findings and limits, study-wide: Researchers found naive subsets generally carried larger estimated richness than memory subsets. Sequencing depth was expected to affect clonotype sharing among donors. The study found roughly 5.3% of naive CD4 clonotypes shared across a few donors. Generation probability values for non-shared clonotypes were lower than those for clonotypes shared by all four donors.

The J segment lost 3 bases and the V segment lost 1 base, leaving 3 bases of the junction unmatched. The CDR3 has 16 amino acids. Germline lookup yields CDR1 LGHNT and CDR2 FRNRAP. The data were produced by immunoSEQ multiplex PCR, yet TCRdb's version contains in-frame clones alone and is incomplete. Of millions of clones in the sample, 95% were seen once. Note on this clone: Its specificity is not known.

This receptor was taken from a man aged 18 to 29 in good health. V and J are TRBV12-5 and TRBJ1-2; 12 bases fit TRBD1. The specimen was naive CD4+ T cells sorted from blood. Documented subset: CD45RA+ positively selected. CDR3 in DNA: TGTGCTAGTGGTTTGGCCGGGACAGGGGGCCACTATGGCTACACCTTC. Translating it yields CASGLAGTGGHYGYTF.